This T cell receptor beta chain was recovered during a study of T cells in Graves' hyperthyroidism and ophthalmopathy. RNA transcripts gave rise to amplified TCR beta CDR3 regions. When the TCR CDR3 underwent first-round RT-PCR, the HTBI primer set was used. MiXCR was run by TCRdb on the multiplex PCR reads, yielding one entry per CDR3 protein. Of 300,000 to 400,000 distinct CDR3 sequences in the sample, about 18% are singletons; the top ten hold roughly 49%. Germline-derived CDR1 and CDR2 are SGHAT and FQNNGV. This CDR3 is built from 13 residues. Trimming took 5 bases from V and 2 from J; bases not matched to a gene: 0. This clonotype was detected many times.

The material sequenced was blood. The TCR was taken from a woman in her fifties or sixties with Graves' hyperthyroidism. The chain links TRBV11-2 to TRBJ1-5, with TRBD1 matching 7 bases. DNA of the CDR3: TGTGCCAGCAGCACAGGGGGCAATCAGCCCCAGCATTTT. Translating it yields CASSTGGNQPQHF.